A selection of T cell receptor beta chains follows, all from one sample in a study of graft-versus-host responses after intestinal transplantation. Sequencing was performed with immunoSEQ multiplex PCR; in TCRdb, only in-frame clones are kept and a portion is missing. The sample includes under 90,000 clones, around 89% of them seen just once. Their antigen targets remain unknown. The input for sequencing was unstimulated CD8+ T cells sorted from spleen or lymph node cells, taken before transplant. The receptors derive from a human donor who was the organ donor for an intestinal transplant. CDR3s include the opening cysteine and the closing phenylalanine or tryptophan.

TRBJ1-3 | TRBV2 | CASSEWDSSGNTIYF
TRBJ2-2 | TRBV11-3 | CASSLGGAPGELFF
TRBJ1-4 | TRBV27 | CASSLSGGAANEKLFF
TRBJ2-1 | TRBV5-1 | CASSPLDSYNEQFF
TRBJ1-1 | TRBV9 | CASSPSDSGGTEAFF
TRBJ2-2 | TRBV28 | CASSLYRTVLNTGELFF
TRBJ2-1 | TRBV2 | CASRGLAGPYEQFF
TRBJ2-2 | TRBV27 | CASSFRLRGPHTGELFF
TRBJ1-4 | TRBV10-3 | CAISESVGTGTEKLFF
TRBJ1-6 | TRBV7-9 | CASSVQPGQGAPGSPLHF
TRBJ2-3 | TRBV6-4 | CASSERVTDTQYF
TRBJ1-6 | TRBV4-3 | CASSQYRGARGSPLHF
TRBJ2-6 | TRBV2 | CASSEPQDYSGANVLTF
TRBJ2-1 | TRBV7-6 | CASSLDSWSVGPGEQFF
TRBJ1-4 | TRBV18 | CASSRRRLNEKLFF
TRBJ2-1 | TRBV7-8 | CASSLGRGALPLFEQFF
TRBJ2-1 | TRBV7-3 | CASSFLAGAYNEQFF
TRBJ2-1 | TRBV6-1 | CASDPGAGLYNEQFF
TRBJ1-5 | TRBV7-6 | CASSSGQGNQPQHF
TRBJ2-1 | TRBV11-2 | CASSRAGLSSYNEQFF
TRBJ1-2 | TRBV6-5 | CASRKQGANGYTF
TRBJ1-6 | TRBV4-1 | CASSQDRLARGSPLHF
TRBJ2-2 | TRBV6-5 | CASSYREANTGELFF
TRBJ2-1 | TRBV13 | CASSLLSSYNEQFF
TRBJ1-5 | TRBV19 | CASSIYRGYNQPQHF
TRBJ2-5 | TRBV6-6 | CASSAPRGLEETQYF
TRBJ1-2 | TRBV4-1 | CASSPAGDKVYGYTF
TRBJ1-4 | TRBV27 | CASSPKYRGTNEKLFF
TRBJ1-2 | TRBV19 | CASKLQGVYGYTF
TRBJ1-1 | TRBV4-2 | CASSQEGQGASEAFF
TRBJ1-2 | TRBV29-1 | CSVEPGGNYGYTF
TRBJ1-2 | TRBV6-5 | CASSYSGDSFNYGYTF
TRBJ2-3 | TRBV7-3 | CASSLSPTSGGVGDTQYF
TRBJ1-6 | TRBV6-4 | CASRETGSPSPLHF
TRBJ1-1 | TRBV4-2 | CASSQERDRGLYTEAFF
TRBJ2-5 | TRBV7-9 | CASSLPRGTAKETQYF
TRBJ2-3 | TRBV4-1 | CASLRGGGSGDTQYF
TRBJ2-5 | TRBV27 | CASSYDASGSLHGTQYF
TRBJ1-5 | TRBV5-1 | CASSAGGEQPQHF
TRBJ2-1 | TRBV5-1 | CASSLGGTPYNEQFF
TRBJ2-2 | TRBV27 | CASSYRGTLRVTGELFF
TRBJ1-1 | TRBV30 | CAWSVGAGKNTEAFF
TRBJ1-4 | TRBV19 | CASSSRVTNEKLFF
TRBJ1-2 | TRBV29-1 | CSVTRDREGNYGYTF
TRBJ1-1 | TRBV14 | CASSHSSTEAFF